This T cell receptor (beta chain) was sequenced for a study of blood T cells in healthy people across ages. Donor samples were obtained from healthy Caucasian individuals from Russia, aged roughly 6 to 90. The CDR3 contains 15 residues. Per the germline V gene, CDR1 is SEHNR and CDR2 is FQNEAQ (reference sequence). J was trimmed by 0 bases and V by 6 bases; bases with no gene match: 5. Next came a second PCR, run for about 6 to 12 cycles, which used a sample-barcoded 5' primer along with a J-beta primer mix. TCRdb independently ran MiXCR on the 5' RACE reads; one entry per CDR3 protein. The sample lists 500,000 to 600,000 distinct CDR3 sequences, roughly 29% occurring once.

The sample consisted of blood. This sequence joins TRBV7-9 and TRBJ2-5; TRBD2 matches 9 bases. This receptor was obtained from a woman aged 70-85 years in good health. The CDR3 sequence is CASRVSGGHQETQYF. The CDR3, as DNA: TGTGCCAGCAGGGTTAGCGGGGGCCACCAAGAGACCCAGTACTTC.